This paragraph reports one TCR beta chain. The antigen is unknown. V dropped 1 base and J dropped 8; count of bases not matched to a gene: 8. The CDR3 consists of 15 residues. From germline, CDR1 is LGHNA and CDR2 YSLEER. The source of the sample is a study of T cell repertoires in cytomegalovirus infection. Overall study: Epitope selection comprised recently identified HLA-C-restricted CMV epitopes and well-studied HLA-B-restricted CMV epitopes. Matching HLA type, along with CMV infection, was indicated by public TCR beta signatures. Study results and caveats: HLA-C-restricted TCR beta clonotypes specific for CMV led the ex vivo response.

TCRdb recomputed calls from the reads with MiXCR, one row per CDR3 protein. The table shows some 590,000 distinct CDR3 sequences, with about 40% occurring only once. The sample consisted of cultured PBMCs, taken from culture after CMV antigen stimulation. The chain carries TRBV4-3 and TRBJ1-2, with 9 positions matching TRBD1. The sequence derives from a human donor in good health (CMV status not recorded). Some clones in this sample may be carry-over from other donors' samples. The CDR3 DNA reads TGCGCCAGCAGCCAAGGAGGCGGGGACAGGGAGGGCTACACCTTC. Its protein product is CASSQGGGDREGYTF.